The sequence of this TCR beta chain was determined in a study of shared clonotypes between healthy human individuals. At the level of the study: Per-donor plates numbered three CD4 naive, three CD4 memory, two CD8 naive and one CD8 memory.

Details on this clone: Its cognate antigen is unknown.

The study, taken as a whole, reports: A generally larger estimated richness was seen in naive subsets than in memory subsets.

An assay was performed, and its level was deep. Profiling relied on immunoSEQ multiplex PCR, and the TCRdb table lists in-frame clones only, not all of them. The sample has under 1,100,000 clones; 60% to 80% are singletons. CDR3 length: 15 amino acids. Between the trimmed V and J ends, which lost 6 bases and 8 bases, there was a span of 22 bases. CDR1 is SNHLY, CDR2 FYNNEI, per germline. The sequencing sample was made of memory CD4+ T cells sorted from blood. Subset reported: CD45RA-negative fraction. The clonotype originates from a young man in good health. V is TRBV2 and J is TRBJ1-2; D remains unclear. CDR3 nucleotide sequence: TGTGCCAGCAGGGCTTCGACGATTCCTCTCAGCGGCTACACCTTC. Amino acid sequence: CASRASTIPLSGYTF.